Below are 23 T cell receptor beta chains sequenced from a single sample in a study of blood T cell repertoires in COVID-19. The protocol was immunoSEQ multiplex PCR, while the TCRdb copy is restricted to in-frame clones and leaves out a portion. This sample carries some 150,000 clones, more than 75% of them seen once, and the ten largest clones take over 8.5%. Sample: peripheral blood. The receptor set was obtained from a woman aged 45-65 years with active or convalescent COVID-19.

The rearrangement joins TRBV7-2 to TRBJ1-1, with 7 bases fitting TRBD1. Looked up from germline, CDR1 is SGHTA and CDR2 is FQGNSA. The CDR3 length is 15 residues. V lost 3 bases to trimming and J lost 0 bases; unmatched junction nucleotides: 4. DNA of the CDR3: TGTGCCAGCAGCTTCTCACAGGGGTTGAACACTGAAGCTTTCTTT. This gives the protein CASSFSQGLNTEAFF.

The chain joins TRBV18 to TRBJ1-6; 7 nucleotides line up with TRBD1. After removal of 5 bases from V and 8 bases from J, the junction contained 6 bases not matched to a gene. This CDR3 is 14 amino acids long. Germline V lookup: CDR1 KGHSH, CDR2 LQKENI. CDR3 nucleotide sequence: TGTGCCAGCTCAGCGGGACAGAGGGATTCACCCCTCCACTTT. This gives the protein CASSAGQRDSPLHF. The full variable domain, its missing parts supplied by reference TRBV18 and TRBJ1-6, is NAGVMQNPRHLVRRRGQEARLRCSPMKGHSHVYWYRQLPEEGLKFMVYLQKENIIDESGMPKERFSAEFPKEGPSILRIQQVVRGDSAAYFCASSAGQRDSPLHFGNGTRLTVT.

The chain recombines TRBV13 with TRBJ1-1, with TRBD1 as a possible D gene (6 bases). Trimming took off 2 bases at V and 1 base at J, with 8 bases between the two ends. CDR1 is PRHDT, CDR2 FYEKMQ, per germline (reference sequence). CDR3 length equals 14 residues. CDR3 bases: TGTGCCAGCAGCTTACCAGGGGAGAACACTGAAGCTTTCTTT. It codes for CASSLPGENTEAFF.

The chain combines TRBV9 with TRBJ1-3, with 9 bases aligning to TRBD1. V dropped 5 bases and J dropped 4; count of bases not matched to a gene: 4. Germline lookup yields CDR1 SGDLS and CDR2 YYNGEE. The CDR3 covers 14 residues. The CDR3 sequence: CASSWDREGNTIYF. The CDR3 DNA reads TGTGCCAGCAGTTGGGACAGGGAAGGAAACACCATATATTTT. Based on the CDR3 plus reference TRBV9 and TRBJ1-3, the full variable domain is DSGVTQTPKHLITATGQRVTLRCSPRSGDLSVYWYQQSLDQGLQFLIQYYNGEERAKGNILERFSAQQFPDLHSELNLSSLELGDSALYFCASSWDREGNTIYFGEGSWLTVV.

The rearrangement uses TRBV6-5 and TRBJ1-1; no reliable D call. Germline loops: CDR1 MNHEY, CDR2 SVGAGI. V was clipped by 2 bases and J by 6 bases, with 13 bases between them. The CDR3 covers 14 residues. The CDR3 sequence is CASSYTETVSEAFF. CDR3 DNA: TGTGCCAGCAGTTACACCGAGACTGTCTCTGAAGCTTTCTTT.

CDR3 protein: CATSDHDRGRMDEQYF. DNA of the CDR3: TGTGCCACCAGTGACCATGACAGGGGGCGAATGGACGAGCAGTACTTC. This chain links TRBV24-1 with TRBJ2-7, with TRBD1 matching over 10 bases. Trimming at V came to 4 bases and at J to 5 bases, leaving 10 bases not matched to a gene. From germline, CDR1 is KGHDR and CDR2 SFDVKD. The CDR3 loop spans 16 amino acids.

CDR3 coding DNA: TGCGCCAGCAGCCAAGGGCCGGGACAGGGGAACACTGAAGCTTTCTTT. The encoded protein is CASSQGPGQGNTEAFF. This sequence joins TRBV4-1 and TRBJ1-1; 9 positions match TRBD1. Per germline, CDR1 MGHRA and CDR2 YSYEKL. J gave up 1 base and V 1 base, and 4 bases lay outside the gene matches. The CDR3 is 16 amino acids.

V usage is TRBV2 and J usage is TRBJ2-1; 12 bases agree with TRBD2. Germline V gene lookup returns CDR1 SNHLY and CDR2 FYNNEI. V lost 5 bases to trimming and J lost 6 bases; unmatched junction nucleotides: 5. This CDR3 is 15 amino acids long. The CDR3 reads CASSLLLAGGNEQFF. The CDR3 DNA follows: TGTGCCAGCAGTTTACTACTAGCGGGGGGCAATGAGCAGTTCTTC. The whole variable domain, remainder taken from reference TRBV2 and TRBJ2-1, is EPEVTQTPSHQVTQMGQEVILRCVPISNHLYFYWYRQILGQKVEFLVSFYNNEISEKSEIFDDQFSVERPDGSNFTLKIRSTKLEDSAMYFCASSLLLAGGNEQFFGPGTRLTVL.

The chain employs TRBV5-8 and TRBJ2-3; maybe TRBD1 (6 bases). Germline lookup yields CDR1 SGHTS and CDR2 YDEGEE. The CDR3 is 14 amino acids. The ends were cut back, 0 bases at V and 7 bases at J, with 12 bases in the middle. CDR3 loop: CASSLEGGRNTQYF. CDR3 sequence (DNA): TGTGCCAGCAGCTTGGAAGGGGGAAGGAATACGCAGTATTTT.

This chain connects TRBV28 to TRBJ2-3; D ambiguous. Trimming removed 6 bases from V and 0 bases from J, with 13 bases in between. Germline CDR1 MDHEN, CDR2 SYDVKM. The CDR3 consists of 15 residues. DNA for the CDR3: TGTGCCAGCAGGACCAGGCGTACTAGCACAGATACGCAGTATTTT. Translation gives CASRTRRTSTDTQYF. The entire variable domain, with the rest obtained from reference TRBV28 and TRBJ2-3, is as follows: DVKVTQSSRYLVKRTGEKVFLECVQDMDHENMFWYRQDPGLGLRLIYFSYDVKMKEKGDIPEGYSVSREKKERFSLILESASTNQTSMYLCASRTRRTSTDTQYFGPGTRLTVL.

V and J are TRBV29-1 and TRBJ2-1; D perhaps matches TRBD1 (5 bases). The CDR3 spans 14 residues. Germline V gene sequence: CDR1 SQVTM, CDR2 ANQGSEA. V lost 6 bases, J lost 1 base, and 13 bases lay in between. The CDR3 here is CSVGAGASYNEQFF. The CDR3 bases are TGCAGCGTAGGGGCAGGTGCGTCCTACAATGAGCAGTTCTTC.

This clone was seen only a few times. The rearrangement links TRBV19 to TRBJ2-5; the D gene is possibly TRBD1 (5 bases). This CDR3 has 13 residues. CDR1 LNHDA and CDR2 SQIVND come from the germline V gene (reference sequence). Trimming stripped 5 bases from V and 3 bases from J, with 10 bases between. The CDR3 DNA sequence: TGTGCCAGTAGTGAAACGACAGAAGAGACCCAGTACTTC. Translated, it gives CASSETTEETQYF. The whole variable domain, remainder taken from reference TRBV19 and TRBJ2-5, is DGGITQSPKYLFRKEGQNVTLSCEQNLNHDAMYWYRQDPGQGLRLIYYSQIVNDFQKGDIAEGYSVSREKKESFPLTVTSAQKNPTAFYLCASSETTEETQYFGPGTRLLVL.

CDR3 DNA: TGTGCCAGCAGTAGCTTTCATCCGGATCAGCCCCAGCATTTT. It encodes CASSSFHPDQPQHF. The chain links TRBV7-2 to TRBJ1-5; unclear D gene. The CDR3 contains 14 residues. The V and J ends lost 6 bases and 5 bases respectively, with 14 bases between them. Germline-derived CDR1 and CDR2 are SGHTA and FQGNSA.

This chain connects TRBV18 to TRBJ1-5; 7 bases fit TRBD1. CDR3 length: 15 residues. Germline CDR1 reads KGHSH; CDR2 reads LQKENI. Losses at the gene ends were 3 bases for V and 3 bases for J; bases not matched to a gene: 5. The CDR3 sequence: CASSPTGNYNQPQHF. In DNA, the CDR3 is TGTGCCAGCTCACCGACAGGGAACTACAATCAGCCCCAGCATTTT.

This clone was observed many times. The CDR3 reads CASSLRLNQPQHF. Written as DNA, the CDR3 is TGTGCCAGCAGTCTCCGACTCAATCAGCCCCAGCATTTT. The chain combines TRBV27 with TRBJ1-5, with no clear D. V was pared by 5 bases and J by 3 bases, with 8 bases between. The germline gives CDR1 MNHEY, CDR2 SMNVEV (reference sequence). The CDR3 length is 13 residues.

The chain joins TRBV28 to TRBJ1-1; possible D gene TRBD1, 5 bases. Trimming took 5 bases from V and 0 from J, leaving 13 bases between them. The CDR3 contains 15 residues. Germline lookup yields CDR1 MDHEN and CDR2 SYDVKM. The CDR3: CASSAATELNTEAFF. CDR3 coding DNA: TGTGCCAGCAGTGCGGCGACAGAATTGAACACTGAAGCTTTCTTT. The full variable domain, with the rest looked up from reference TRBV28 and TRBJ1-1, is DVKVTQSSRYLVKRTGEKVFLECVQDMDHENMFWYRQDPGLGLRLIYFSYDVKMKEKGDIPEGYSVSREKKERFSLILESASTNQTSMYLCASSAATELNTEAFFGQGTRLTVV.

The chain couples TRBV30 to TRBJ1-6; 9 positions match TRBD1. Germline CDR1 GTSNPN, CDR2 SVGIG (reference sequence). This CDR3 comprises 15 residues. Germline trimming cut 1 base from V and 10 bases from J; bases unmatched to any gene: 8. Here the CDR3 DNA reads TGTGCCTGGAGTGCAAACAGGGGGCGTCGATCACCCCTCCACTTT. Its translation is CAWSANRGRRSPLHF.

The CDR3 protein is CASSPGQGLNTGELFF. The CDR3, as DNA: TGCGCCAGCAGCCCGGGACAGGGCTTGAACACCGGGGAGCTGTTTTTT. V is TRBV4-3 and J is TRBJ2-2; 9 bases match TRBD1. The length of the CDR3 is 16 residues. The germline CDR1 and CDR2 sequences are LGHNA and YSLEER. V gave up 4 bases and J gave up 1 base; unmatched junction bases: 4.

The rearrangement links TRBV29-1 to TRBJ2-5; 9 bases map to TRBD1. Germline V CDR1 and CDR2: SQVTM, ANQGSEA. This CDR3 comprises 12 residues. The ends lost 6 bases at V and 4 bases at J; junction bases unmatched: 3. The CDR3 sequence: CSVGTGSETQYF. CDR3 in DNA: TGCAGCGTGGGGACAGGGTCAGAGACCCAGTACTTC.

The chain uses TRBV5-5 and TRBJ1-1; D not resolved. In germline, CDR1 is SGHKS, CDR2 YYEKEE (reference sequence). The CDR3 loop spans 15 amino acids. Trimming removed 1 base from V and 0 bases from J, with 10 bases in between. DNA for the CDR3: TGTGCCAGCAGCTTGATGTCGGGATTGAACACTGAAGCTTTCTTT. This codes for CASSLMSGLNTEAFF.

V usage is TRBV6-6 and J usage is TRBJ2-3, with no clear D. Germline CDR1 is MNHNY and CDR2 is SVGAGI (reference sequence). The CDR3 is 14 amino acids. Trimming removed 2 bases from V and 1 base from J, with 7 bases in between. The chain's CDR3 is CASSYLSGTDTQYF. DNA for the CDR3: TGTGCCAGCAGTTACCTCAGCGGCACAGATACGCAGTATTTT.

This chain links TRBV7-9 with TRBJ2-7; the match to TRBD2 covers 10 bases. This CDR3 spans 17 amino acids. J lost 1 base, V lost 5 bases, and 11 bases had no gene match. Looked up from germline, CDR1 is SEHNR and CDR2 is FQNEAQ (reference sequence). The CDR3 DNA follows: TGTGCCAGCAGCCCCCGGGCGACTAGCGGGTTTTCCTACGAGCAGTACTTC. The encoded protein is CASSPRATSGFSYEQYF.

V and J are TRBV2 and TRBJ2-1; no clear D gene. The CDR3 spans 15 residues. Trimming took 7 bases from V and 6 from J, leaving 19 bases between them. Looked up from germline, CDR1 is SNHLY and CDR2 is FYNNEI. The CDR3 reads CASTFNPEHINEQFF. CDR3 bases: TGTGCCAGCACCTTCAACCCAGAACATATCAATGAGCAGTTCTTC.